This TCR beta chain was captured in a study of CD8 T cells in Susac syndrome. Random hexamers were used to reverse transcribe roughly 0.5 to 1 ug of RNA. One entry per CDR3 protein, called by TCRdb with MiXCR from the immunoSEQ multiplex PCR reads. The table records under 550,000 distinct CDR3 sequences, approximately 85% of them present only once. CDR1 is SEHNR and CDR2 is FQNEAQ in the germline V gene (reference sequence). The CDR3 has 13 residues. Trimming shortened V by 4 bases and J by 3 bases, and 10 bases separated the two germline ends. The material sequenced was CD8+ T cells from PBMCs. The chain employs TRBV7-9 and TRBJ2-7; the D gene is possibly TRBD1 (5 bases). The receptor's source is a human donor with multiple sclerosis. The CDR3 reads CASSSTQGYEQYF. The CDR3 DNA is TGTGCCAGCAGCTCCACCCAGGGCTACGAGCAGTACTTC.